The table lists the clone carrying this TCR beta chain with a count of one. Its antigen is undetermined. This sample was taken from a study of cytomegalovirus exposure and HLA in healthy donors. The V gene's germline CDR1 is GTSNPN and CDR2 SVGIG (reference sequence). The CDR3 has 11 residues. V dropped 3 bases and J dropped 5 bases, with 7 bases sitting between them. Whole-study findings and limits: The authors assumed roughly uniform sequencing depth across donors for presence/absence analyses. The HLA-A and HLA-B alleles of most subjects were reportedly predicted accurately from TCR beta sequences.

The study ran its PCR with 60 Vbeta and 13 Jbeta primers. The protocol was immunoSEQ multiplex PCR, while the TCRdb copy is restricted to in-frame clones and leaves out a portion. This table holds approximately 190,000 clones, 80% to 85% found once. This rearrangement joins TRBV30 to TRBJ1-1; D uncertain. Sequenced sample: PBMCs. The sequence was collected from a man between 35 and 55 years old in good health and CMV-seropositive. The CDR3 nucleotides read TGTGCCTGGAGCTTGAGGACTGAAGCTTTCTTT. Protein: CAWSLRTEAFF.